These T cell receptor beta chains were read from a single sample in a study of blood T cell repertoires in COVID-19. The data were produced by immunoSEQ multiplex PCR, yet TCRdb's version contains in-frame clones alone and is incomplete. In the table there are more than 140,000 clones, approximately 80% of which are singletons. Sequenced material: peripheral blood. Every receptor here comes from a woman between 50 and 59 years old in a cohort sampled during active or convalescent COVID-19. Each CDR3 is given with its conserved first and last residue. Each record gives: clone size, J gene, D gene, V gene, CDR3 DNA, CDR3 protein. The D gene is left open where the match is weak. Clone size appears in some rows only: once, few, many, or a class for an expanded clone.

abundance: -; j_gene: TRBJ2-1; d_gene: TRBD2; v_gene: TRBV29-1; CDR3nt: TGCAGCGCGGAGCGGCAGCGGGGGGGCAATGAGCAGTTCTTC; CDR3aa: CSAERQRGGNEQFF
abundance: -; j_gene: TRBJ1-6; d_gene: -; v_gene: TRBV7-8; CDR3nt: TGTGCCAGCAGCATAGGGACGGAGGATTCACCCCTCCACTTT; CDR3aa: CASSIGTEDSPLHF
abundance: -; j_gene: TRBJ1-6; d_gene: -; v_gene: TRBV6-5; CDR3nt: TGTGCCAGCCAACCGGGGGGCCCTTGGTCACCCCTCCACTTT; CDR3aa: CASQPGGPWSPLHF
abundance: -; j_gene: TRBJ2-7; d_gene: TRBD2; v_gene: TRBV7-9; CDR3nt: TGTGCCAGCAGCCCGACTAGCGGTCCCCCCTACGAGCAGTACTTC; CDR3aa: CASSPTSGPPYEQYF
abundance: once; j_gene: TRBJ2-1; d_gene: -; v_gene: TRBV19; CDR3nt: TGTGCCACCAGGGACTTCGACTCCTACAATGAGCAGTTCTTC; CDR3aa: CATRDFDSYNEQFF
abundance: -; j_gene: TRBJ2-7; d_gene: TRBD2; v_gene: TRBV20-1; CDR3nt: TGCAGTGCTAGTGGGACTAGCGGGGGCTACGAGCAGTACTTC; CDR3aa: CSASGTSGGYEQYF
abundance: -; j_gene: TRBJ2-3; d_gene: TRBD2; v_gene: TRBV2; CDR3nt: TGTGCCAGCAGTAGGAAACTAGCGGGGGCCACAGATACGCAGTATTTT; CDR3aa: CASSRKLAGATDTQYF
abundance: -; j_gene: TRBJ2-7; d_gene: TRBD1; v_gene: TRBV19; CDR3nt: TGTGCCAGTAGAGGGACAGCCTACGAGCAGTACTTC; CDR3aa: CASRGTAYEQYF
abundance: -; j_gene: TRBJ1-1; d_gene: TRBD1; v_gene: TRBV30; CDR3nt: TGTGCCTGGATTGACAGGGACGGAGCAAAAGCTTTCTTT; CDR3aa: CAWIDRDGAKAFF
abundance: -; j_gene: TRBJ2-2; d_gene: -; v_gene: TRBV12-3/TRBV12-4; CDR3nt: TGTGCCAGCACCAGGACCGGGGAGCTGTTTTTT; CDR3aa: CASTRTGELFF
abundance: -; j_gene: TRBJ1-5; d_gene: TRBD1; v_gene: TRBV30; CDR3nt: TGTGCCTGGAGTTCGGACAGGGGTAGCAATCAGCCCCAGCATTTT; CDR3aa: CAWSSDRGSNQPQHF
abundance: -; j_gene: TRBJ2-3; d_gene: TRBD2; v_gene: TRBV7-3; CDR3nt: TGTGCCAGCAGCCCCGGACTAGCCACAGATACGCAGTATTTT; CDR3aa: CASSPGLATDTQYF
abundance: -; j_gene: TRBJ1-2; d_gene: -; v_gene: TRBV30; CDR3nt: TGTGCCTGGACCCTTGGGCCTAACTATGGCTACACCTTC; CDR3aa: CAWTLGPNYGYTF
abundance: -; j_gene: TRBJ1-5; d_gene: -; v_gene: TRBV6-2/TRBV6-3; CDR3nt: TGTGCCAGCAGTATGCCGACAGGTCCCAATCAGCCCCAGCATTTT; CDR3aa: CASSMPTGPNQPQHF
abundance: -; j_gene: TRBJ1-1; d_gene: -; v_gene: TRBV2; CDR3nt: TGTGCCAGCACCATGGAGGGGTTTGCTGAAGCTTTCTTT; CDR3aa: CASTMEGFAEAFF
abundance: -; j_gene: TRBJ2-4; d_gene: -; v_gene: TRBV10-3; CDR3nt: TGTGCCATCAGTGACTTCGATTCGGGGATGGACATTCAGTACTTC; CDR3aa: CAISDFDSGMDIQYF
abundance: -; j_gene: TRBJ2-3; d_gene: TRBD2; v_gene: TRBV6-1; CDR3nt: TGTGCCAGCAGTGCGACACTAGCGGGACAACTTTACCGCACAGATACGCAGTATTTT; CDR3aa: CASSATLAGQLYRTDTQYF
abundance: once; j_gene: TRBJ1-4; d_gene: TRBD1; v_gene: TRBV19; CDR3nt: TGTGCCAGTAGTGTTGGCGGGACAGGGTATGAAAAACTGTTTTTT; CDR3aa: CASSVGGTGYEKLFF
abundance: -; j_gene: TRBJ2-5; d_gene: TRBD2; v_gene: TRBV4-1; CDR3nt: TGCGCCAGCAGCCATGGCGGCGGAGCGGGGGGATATCAAGAGACCCAGTACTTC; CDR3aa: CASSHGGGAGGYQETQYF
abundance: -; j_gene: TRBJ1-1; d_gene: TRBD1; v_gene: TRBV7-2; CDR3nt: TGTGCCAGCAGCTTAGCCACAGGGGGGACCACTGAAGCTTTCTTT; CDR3aa: CASSLATGGTTEAFF
abundance: -; j_gene: TRBJ1-1; d_gene: -; v_gene: TRBV30; CDR3nt: TGTGCCTGGATATGGCAGGGCGAAGCTTTCTTT; CDR3aa: CAWIWQGEAFF
abundance: -; j_gene: TRBJ1-6; d_gene: -; v_gene: TRBV5-4; CDR3nt: TGTGCCAGCAGCTTTTTCAGGAATTCACCCCTCCACTTT; CDR3aa: CASSFFRNSPLHF
abundance: -; j_gene: TRBJ2-7; d_gene: -; v_gene: TRBV7-2; CDR3nt: TGTGCCAGCAGCTGGATGGGCGGGGTCTACGAGCAGTACTTC; CDR3aa: CASSWMGGVYEQYF
abundance: -; j_gene: TRBJ2-3; d_gene: TRBD1; v_gene: TRBV4-1; CDR3nt: TGCGCCAGCAGCCAAGCGGGACAGGGTTACGATACGCAGTATTTT; CDR3aa: CASSQAGQGYDTQYF
abundance: -; j_gene: TRBJ2-1; d_gene: -; v_gene: TRBV2; CDR3nt: TGTGCCAGCATTCGCCCAGGTGCTCACAATGAGCAGTTCTTC; CDR3aa: CASIRPGAHNEQFF
abundance: once; j_gene: TRBJ2-3; d_gene: TRBD2; v_gene: TRBV3-1/TRBV3-2; CDR3nt: TGTGCCAGCAGCCTCTGGGCGGGGGGGACCACAGATACGCAGTATTTT; CDR3aa: CASSLWAGGTTDTQYF
abundance: -; j_gene: TRBJ2-7; d_gene: TRBD1; v_gene: TRBV10-3; CDR3nt: TGTGCGATCGGATACGGGACAGGGACCTACGAGCAGTACTTC; CDR3aa: CAIGYGTGTYEQYF
abundance: -; j_gene: TRBJ2-1; d_gene: TRBD1; v_gene: TRBV15; CDR3nt: TGTGCCACCAGCAGAGAGGACAGGGCGGGCAATGAGCAGTTCTTC; CDR3aa: CATSREDRAGNEQFF
abundance: once; j_gene: TRBJ1-2; d_gene: -; v_gene: TRBV7-8; CDR3nt: TGTGCCAGCAGCCAGGGACAAAACCGGAACTATGGCTACACCTTC; CDR3aa: CASSQGQNRNYGYTF
abundance: few; j_gene: TRBJ2-1; d_gene: TRBD2; v_gene: TRBV5-4; CDR3nt: TGTGCCAGCAGCTTGCGTACTAGCGGGAAAAACAATGAGCAGTTCTTC; CDR3aa: CASSLRTSGKNNEQFF
abundance: -; j_gene: TRBJ2-3; d_gene: TRBD1; v_gene: TRBV7-2; CDR3nt: TGTGCCAGCAGCTCAAGGACAGGGGGCACAGATACGCAGTATTTT; CDR3aa: CASSSRTGGTDTQYF
abundance: -; j_gene: TRBJ1-2; d_gene: -; v_gene: TRBV3-1/TRBV3-2; CDR3nt: TGTGCCAGCAGCCAAGATAGTAGGGGTTACTATGGCTACACCTTC; CDR3aa: CASSQDSRGYYGYTF
abundance: -; j_gene: TRBJ1-5; d_gene: -; v_gene: TRBV29-1; CDR3nt: TGCAGCGCCCGAATGGGGGGGGAAAATCAGCCCCAGCATTTT; CDR3aa: CSARMGGENQPQHF
abundance: -; j_gene: TRBJ2-1; d_gene: -; v_gene: TRBV30; CDR3nt: TGTGCCTGGTCACTAGTGGTCGGGGAGCAGTTCTTC; CDR3aa: CAWSLVVGEQFF
abundance: -; j_gene: TRBJ2-1; d_gene: TRBD2; v_gene: TRBV30; CDR3nt: TGTGCCTCCATCCGGGGGGGCCGTTACAATGAGCAGTTCTTC; CDR3aa: CASIRGGRYNEQFF
abundance: -; j_gene: TRBJ2-1; d_gene: -; v_gene: TRBV6-2/TRBV6-3; CDR3nt: TGTGCCAGCAGTCGCTACAATGAGCAGTTCTTC; CDR3aa: CASSRYNEQFF
abundance: -; j_gene: TRBJ2-3; d_gene: TRBD2; v_gene: TRBV6-1; CDR3nt: TGTGCCAGCAGTAAAGAGCGGGGGGACCTTCCAACCACAGATACGCAGTATTTT; CDR3aa: CASSKERGDLPTTDTQYF
abundance: -; j_gene: TRBJ2-7; d_gene: -; v_gene: TRBV5-6; CDR3nt: TGTGCCAGCAGCTTTACTGCGGGGCATTTTTCCGAGCAGTACTTC; CDR3aa: CASSFTAGHFSEQYF
abundance: -; j_gene: TRBJ1-5; d_gene: -; v_gene: TRBV19; CDR3nt: TGTGCTTCCAGGGGCCCCAATCAGCCCCAGCATTTT; CDR3aa: CASRGPNQPQHF
abundance: once; j_gene: TRBJ1-2; d_gene: -; v_gene: TRBV4-1; CDR3nt: TGCGCCAGCAGCCATTCGGAGGGCGGAGGCTACACCTTC; CDR3aa: CASSHSEGGGYTF
abundance: -; j_gene: TRBJ2-7; d_gene: -; v_gene: TRBV6-6; CDR3nt: TGTGCCAGCAGTTACTCGTCAGGGGCCTCCCTCTACGAGCAGTACTTC; CDR3aa: CASSYSSGASLYEQYF
abundance: -; j_gene: TRBJ2-3; d_gene: TRBD2; v_gene: TRBV10-3; CDR3nt: TGTGCCATCGGCGGGACTAGCGGGGGAGATACGCAGTATTTT; CDR3aa: CAIGGTSGGDTQYF
abundance: -; j_gene: TRBJ1-5; d_gene: -; v_gene: TRBV4-1; CDR3nt: TGCGCCAGCGGTGATGAACGGACAGCCTATCAGCCCCAGCATTTT; CDR3aa: CASGDERTAYQPQHF
abundance: -; j_gene: TRBJ2-2; d_gene: TRBD2; v_gene: TRBV7-3; CDR3nt: TGTGCCAGCAGCCTACGCGGCGGTAGCGGGTCCTCCGGGGAGCTGTTTTTT; CDR3aa: CASSLRGGSGSSGELFF
abundance: -; j_gene: TRBJ1-4; d_gene: -; v_gene: TRBV19; CDR3nt: TGTGCCAGTACCGATACAGCAACTAATGAAAAACTGTTTTTT; CDR3aa: CASTDTATNEKLFF
abundance: -; j_gene: TRBJ2-3; d_gene: -; v_gene: TRBV7-2; CDR3nt: TGTGCCAGCAGCCCCCCCCGGAGGCGGGGATGGAGCACAGATACGCAGTATTTT; CDR3aa: CASSPPRRRGWSTDTQYF
abundance: -; j_gene: TRBJ2-5; d_gene: -; v_gene: TRBV2; CDR3nt: TGTGCCAGCAGCGGAGAGACTGGCGGTCTAGTTCGGACCCAGTACTTC; CDR3aa: CASSGETGGLVRTQYF
abundance: -; j_gene: TRBJ1-2; d_gene: TRBD1; v_gene: TRBV6-6; CDR3nt: TGTGCCAGCAGTAAGATTAAGGACAGGGGTAACTATGGCTACACCTTC; CDR3aa: CASSKIKDRGNYGYTF
abundance: -; j_gene: TRBJ2-7; d_gene: TRBD1; v_gene: TRBV6-5; CDR3nt: TGTGCCAGCAGAAAGGACAGGGCGCTCCACTTC; CDR3aa: CASRKDRALHF
abundance: -; j_gene: TRBJ2-7; d_gene: TRBD1; v_gene: TRBV7-8; CDR3nt: TGTGCCAGCAGCCACTTGTTACGGACAGGGGTCGACGAGCAGTACTTC; CDR3aa: CASSHLLRTGVDEQYF
abundance: -; j_gene: TRBJ2-7; d_gene: TRBD1; v_gene: TRBV5-4; CDR3nt: TGTGCCAGCAGCTTGGGACGGGGACAGGCCTACGAGCAGTACTTC; CDR3aa: CASSLGRGQAYEQYF
abundance: once; j_gene: TRBJ1-2; d_gene: -; v_gene: TRBV25-1; CDR3nt: TGTGCCAGCAGTCCCAACGGGGTCGACTATGGCTACACCTTC; CDR3aa: CASSPNGVDYGYTF
abundance: -; j_gene: TRBJ2-5; d_gene: TRBD2; v_gene: TRBV19; CDR3nt: TGTGCCAGTAGTATGGGACCTGCGGGGGGTCAAGAGACCCAGTACTTC; CDR3aa: CASSMGPAGGQETQYF
abundance: -; j_gene: TRBJ1-2; d_gene: -; v_gene: TRBV2; CDR3nt: TGTGCCAGCAGTGACGGCAGGACTGCCTATGGCTACACCTTC; CDR3aa: CASSDGRTAYGYTF
abundance: -; j_gene: TRBJ2-4; d_gene: -; v_gene: TRBV10-3; CDR3nt: TGTGCCATCAGTGAGTCGGTCTCCTCTGTGAGGGAGCGGTACTTC; CDR3aa: CAISESVSSVRERYF
abundance: -; j_gene: TRBJ2-1; d_gene: -; v_gene: TRBV11-2; CDR3nt: TGTGCCAGCAGCTTTAAACTCCGGGGGGCTTACAATGAGCAGTTCTTC; CDR3aa: CASSFKLRGAYNEQFF